These T cell receptor beta chains were read from a single sample in a study of shared clonotypes between healthy human individuals. The protocol was immunoSEQ multiplex PCR, while the TCRdb copy is restricted to in-frame clones and leaves out a portion. The sample has roughly 2,500,000 clones, approximately 94% seen once. The sample was naive CD4+ T cells from PBMCs. These receptor sequences come from a man aged 18-30 years in good health. Some clones in this sample may be carry-over from other donors' samples. Each CDR3 is given with its conserved first and last residue. D genes are given only for firm matches. Clone size is not always given. Where it is, it says once, few, many or a class for expanded clones.

V gene: TRBV28; J gene: TRBJ1-5; clone size: -; D gene: TRBD1; CDR3 protein: CASSSWTGVSNQPQHF; CDR3 DNA: TGTGCCAGCAGTTCCTGGACAGGGGTTAGCAATCAGCCCCAGCATTTT
V gene: TRBV11-3; J gene: TRBJ2-1; clone size: -; D gene: -; CDR3 protein: CASSRRGAGLYNEQFF; CDR3 DNA: TGTGCCAGCAGCCGGCGCGGCGCGGGCCTTTACAATGAGCAGTTCTTC
V gene: TRBV13; J gene: TRBJ2-7; clone size: -; D gene: -; CDR3 protein: CASSPPRRVDSYEQYF; CDR3 DNA: TGTGCCAGCAGCCCGCCACGCCGGGTGGATTCCTACGAGCAGTACTTC
V gene: TRBV9; J gene: TRBJ2-7; clone size: -; D gene: TRBD1; CDR3 protein: CASSVEADRNEQYF; CDR3 DNA: TGTGCCAGCAGCGTAGAAGCGGACAGGAACGAGCAGTACTTC
V gene: TRBV4-1; J gene: TRBJ1-5; clone size: -; D gene: -; CDR3 protein: CASSPLGIGNQPQHF; CDR3 DNA: TGCGCCAGCAGCCCACTCGGGATAGGCAATCAGCCCCAGCATTTT
V gene: TRBV5-6; J gene: TRBJ1-4; clone size: -; D gene: -; CDR3 protein: CASSLARRLNEKLFF; CDR3 DNA: TGTGCCAGCAGCTTGGCACGGCGCCTCAATGAAAAACTGTTTTTT
V gene: TRBV6-1; J gene: TRBJ1-2; clone size: -; D gene: -; CDR3 protein: CASSPEGSNYGYTF; CDR3 DNA: TGTGCCAGCAGTCCTGAGGGGAGTAACTATGGCTACACCTTC
V gene: TRBV5-1; J gene: TRBJ1-3; clone size: -; D gene: TRBD1; CDR3 protein: CASSPRTGDTGNTIYF; CDR3 DNA: TGCGCCAGCAGCCCCCGTACAGGGGATACTGGAAACACCATATATTTT
V gene: TRBV5-1; J gene: TRBJ2-1; clone size: -; D gene: -; CDR3 protein: CASSLAMSSYNEQFF; CDR3 DNA: TGCGCCAGCAGCCTCGCCATGAGCTCCTACAATGAGCAGTTCTTC
V gene: TRBV5-1; J gene: TRBJ2-5; clone size: -; D gene: -; CDR3 protein: CASTLQGPGTQYF; CDR3 DNA: TGCGCCAGCACCTTACAGGGCCCTGGGACCCAGTACTTC
V gene: TRBV4-1; J gene: TRBJ2-3; clone size: -; D gene: -; CDR3 protein: CASSQSQGRDTQYF; CDR3 DNA: TGCGCCAGCAGCCAAAGCCAGGGCAGGGATACGCAGTATTTT
V gene: TRBV11-2; J gene: TRBJ2-1; clone size: -; D gene: TRBD1; CDR3 protein: CASSIYRGLAGNEQFF; CDR3 DNA: TGTGCCAGCAGCATCTACAGGGGGCTCGCGGGGAATGAGCAGTTCTTC
V gene: TRBV4-2; J gene: TRBJ2-5; clone size: -; D gene: TRBD2; CDR3 protein: CASSQGTSGRGETQYF; CDR3 DNA: TGTGCCAGCAGCCAAGGGACTAGCGGGAGGGGAGAGACCCAGTACTTC
V gene: TRBV6-5; J gene: TRBJ2-7; clone size: -; D gene: TRBD1; CDR3 protein: CASWSTGAYEQYF; CDR3 DNA: TGTGCCAGCTGGTCCACAGGGGCCTACGAGCAGTACTTC
V gene: TRBV27; J gene: TRBJ2-7; clone size: -; D gene: -; CDR3 protein: CASSGRLDKYEQYF; CDR3 DNA: TGTGCCAGCAGTGGGAGGTTAGATAAGTACGAGCAGTACTTC
V gene: TRBV5-4; J gene: TRBJ2-3; clone size: -; D gene: -; CDR3 protein: CASSGRLVADTQYF; CDR3 DNA: TGTGCCAGCAGCGGTCGTTTGGTGGCAGATACGCAGTATTTT
V gene: TRBV6-5; J gene: TRBJ1-4; clone size: -; D gene: -; CDR3 protein: CASSYSTGGRREKLFF; CDR3 DNA: TGTGCCAGCAGTTACTCGACCGGGGGGCGTCGAGAAAAACTGTTTTTT
V gene: TRBV14; J gene: TRBJ2-3; clone size: -; D gene: TRBD1; CDR3 protein: CASSPWTGGPLDTQYF; CDR3 DNA: TGTGCCAGCAGCCCCTGGACAGGGGGTCCCCTAGATACGCAGTATTTT
V gene: TRBV7-2; J gene: TRBJ1-2; clone size: -; D gene: -; CDR3 protein: CASSSPPTANYGYTF; CDR3 DNA: TGTGCCAGCAGCTCTCCACCGACAGCTAACTATGGCTACACCTTC
V gene: TRBV7-9; J gene: TRBJ1-1; clone size: -; D gene: -; CDR3 protein: CASSLDGVSEAFF; CDR3 DNA: TGTGCCAGCAGCTTAGATGGTGTCAGTGAAGCTTTCTTT
V gene: TRBV7-2; J gene: TRBJ2-3; clone size: -; D gene: -; CDR3 protein: CASSLAQRDTQYF; CDR3 DNA: TGTGCCAGCAGCTTGGCCCAACGGGATACGCAGTATTTT
V gene: TRBV7-3; J gene: TRBJ2-3; clone size: -; D gene: -; CDR3 protein: CASSQGWTNTQYF; CDR3 DNA: TGTGCCAGCAGTCAGGGTTGGACAAATACGCAGTATTTT
V gene: TRBV28; J gene: TRBJ1-1; clone size: -; D gene: TRBD1; CDR3 protein: CASRLPGQGDTEAFF; CDR3 DNA: TGTGCCAGCAGACTACCGGGACAGGGGGACACTGAAGCTTTCTTT
V gene: TRBV5-1; J gene: TRBJ1-3; clone size: few; D gene: -; CDR3 protein: CASSLGARSGNTIYF; CDR3 DNA: TGCGCCAGCAGCTTAGGGGCCCGCTCTGGAAACACCATATATTTT
V gene: TRBV27; J gene: TRBJ2-3; clone size: -; D gene: TRBD2; CDR3 protein: CASSSAGSGDRDTQYF; CDR3 DNA: TGTGCCAGCAGTAGTGCGGGTAGCGGGGACCGAGATACGCAGTATTTT
V gene: TRBV10-3; J gene: TRBJ1-1; clone size: -; D gene: -; CDR3 protein: CASSQERSLGAEAFF; CDR3 DNA: TGTGCCAGCTCGCAGGAAAGGAGTCTGGGCGCTGAAGCTTTCTTT
V gene: TRBV6-5; J gene: TRBJ2-6; clone size: -; D gene: -; CDR3 protein: CASRSGTSGANVLTF; CDR3 DNA: TGTGCCAGCAGGTCAGGGACCTCTGGGGCCAACGTCCTGACTTTC
V gene: TRBV28; J gene: TRBJ2-5; clone size: -; D gene: TRBD1; CDR3 protein: CASSTTGLSGTQYF; CDR3 DNA: TGTGCCAGCAGTACGACAGGGCTGAGTGGGACCCAGTACTTC
V gene: TRBV19; J gene: TRBJ1-2; clone size: once; D gene: -; CDR3 protein: CASSDTRTGEDYGYTF; CDR3 DNA: TGTGCCAGTAGCGACACTCGCACGGGGGAGGACTATGGCTACACCTTC
V gene: TRBV28; J gene: TRBJ1-2; clone size: -; D gene: -; CDR3 protein: CASSLSTVLYGYTF; CDR3 DNA: TGTGCCAGCAGTTTATCGACAGTCCTTTATGGCTACACCTTC
V gene: TRBV15; J gene: TRBJ2-7; clone size: once; D gene: TRBD2; CDR3 protein: CATSRDPGGNDEQYF; CDR3 DNA: TGTGCCACCAGCAGAGATCCGGGGGGAAACGACGAGCAGTACTTC
V gene: TRBV5-1; J gene: TRBJ2-5; clone size: -; D gene: TRBD1; CDR3 protein: CASSPGDREPETQYF; CDR3 DNA: TGCGCCAGCAGCCCAGGGGACAGAGAACCAGAGACCCAGTACTTC
V gene: TRBV6-1; J gene: TRBJ2-3; clone size: -; D gene: -; CDR3 protein: CASSEGPRGAGTDTQYF; CDR3 DNA: TGTGCCAGCAGTGAAGGCCCCCGGGGGGCCGGCACAGATACGCAGTATTTT
V gene: TRBV5-1; J gene: TRBJ1-1; clone size: -; D gene: TRBD1; CDR3 protein: CASSPGGRTEAFF; CDR3 DNA: TGCGCCAGCAGCCCAGGGGGACGAACTGAAGCTTTCTTT
V gene: TRBV28; J gene: TRBJ2-7; clone size: -; D gene: -; CDR3 protein: CASGVYEQYF; CDR3 DNA: TGTGCCAGTGGCGTTTACGAGCAGTACTTC
V gene: TRBV27; J gene: TRBJ2-5; clone size: once; D gene: -; CDR3 protein: CASSARTAETQYF; CDR3 DNA: TGTGCCAGCAGTGCAAGGACGGCCGAGACCCAGTACTTC
V gene: TRBV15; J gene: TRBJ2-6; clone size: -; D gene: TRBD2; CDR3 protein: CATSTHLLAGSAGANVLTF; CDR3 DNA: TGTGCCACCAGCACCCACTTGTTAGCGGGATCAGCTGGGGCCAACGTCCTGACTTTC
V gene: TRBV11-2; J gene: TRBJ1-2; clone size: -; D gene: TRBD1; CDR3 protein: CASSLAGTVDGYTF; CDR3 DNA: TGTGCCAGCAGCTTAGCGGGGACAGTCGATGGCTACACCTTC
V gene: TRBV2; J gene: TRBJ1-5; clone size: -; D gene: TRBD1; CDR3 protein: CASGDRVDQPQHF; CDR3 DNA: TGTGCCAGCGGGGACAGGGTGGACCAGCCCCAGCATTTT
V gene: TRBV18; J gene: TRBJ1-2; clone size: -; D gene: -; CDR3 protein: CASSPPSLF; CDR3 DNA: TGTGCCAGCTCACCCCCTTCCCTCTTC
V gene: TRBV5-1; J gene: TRBJ2-1; clone size: -; D gene: -; CDR3 protein: CASSLGHVANNEQFF; CDR3 DNA: TGCGCCAGCAGCTTGGGCCACGTAGCGAACAATGAGCAGTTCTTC
V gene: TRBV11-2; J gene: TRBJ1-1; clone size: -; D gene: -; CDR3 protein: CASSLDGRGGGTEAFF; CDR3 DNA: TGTGCCAGCAGCTTAGATGGCAGGGGAGGGGGCACTGAAGCTTTCTTT
V gene: TRBV5-1; J gene: TRBJ2-2; clone size: -; D gene: -; CDR3 protein: CASSSQGAGELFF; CDR3 DNA: TGCGCCAGCAGCTCACAGGGCGCCGGGGAGCTGTTTTTT
V gene: TRBV4-1; J gene: TRBJ2-2; clone size: -; D gene: -; CDR3 protein: CASSTNRDTGELFF; CDR3 DNA: TGCGCCAGCAGCACCAACAGGGACACCGGGGAGCTGTTTTTT
V gene: TRBV28; J gene: TRBJ1-4; clone size: -; D gene: -; CDR3 protein: CASTLEGGRNEKLFF; CDR3 DNA: TGTGCCAGCACCCTTGAGGGGGGCCGTAATGAAAAACTGTTTTTT
V gene: TRBV7-9; J gene: TRBJ1-2; clone size: -; D gene: -; CDR3 protein: CASSVREDGYTF; CDR3 DNA: TGTGCCAGCAGCGTGAGGGAGGATGGCTACACCTTC
V gene: TRBV5-1; J gene: TRBJ1-2; clone size: -; D gene: -; CDR3 protein: CASSPASGPYGYTF; CDR3 DNA: TGCGCCAGCAGCCCGGCGTCCGGGCCCTATGGCTACACCTTC
V gene: TRBV28; J gene: TRBJ2-2; clone size: -; D gene: TRBD1; CDR3 protein: CASRPGQGTGELFF; CDR3 DNA: TGTGCCAGCAGGCCGGGACAGGGTACCGGGGAGCTGTTTTTT
V gene: TRBV28; J gene: TRBJ2-4; clone size: -; D gene: -; CDR3 protein: CASSLLGSLAKNIQYF; CDR3 DNA: TGTGCCAGCAGTTTATTGGGATCTCTAGCCAAAAACATTCAGTACTTC
V gene: TRBV7-9; J gene: TRBJ1-1; clone size: -; D gene: -; CDR3 protein: CASRRRVDTEAFF; CDR3 DNA: TGTGCCAGCAGACGCCGTGTGGACACTGAAGCTTTCTTT
V gene: TRBV6-1; J gene: TRBJ1-2; clone size: once; D gene: -; CDR3 protein: CASSEYADRPMKWGYTF; CDR3 DNA: TGTGCCAGCAGTGAATATGCTGACAGGCCGATGAAATGGGGCTACACCTTC
V gene: TRBV27; J gene: TRBJ1-2; clone size: -; D gene: -; CDR3 protein: CASSLGIQNYGYTF; CDR3 DNA: TGTGCCAGCAGTTTAGGGATACAGAACTATGGCTACACCTTC
V gene: TRBV7-6; J gene: TRBJ2-7; clone size: -; D gene: -; CDR3 protein: CASSSPGSVEQYF; CDR3 DNA: TGTGCCAGCAGTTCGCCCGGTTCAGTGGAGCAGTACTTC